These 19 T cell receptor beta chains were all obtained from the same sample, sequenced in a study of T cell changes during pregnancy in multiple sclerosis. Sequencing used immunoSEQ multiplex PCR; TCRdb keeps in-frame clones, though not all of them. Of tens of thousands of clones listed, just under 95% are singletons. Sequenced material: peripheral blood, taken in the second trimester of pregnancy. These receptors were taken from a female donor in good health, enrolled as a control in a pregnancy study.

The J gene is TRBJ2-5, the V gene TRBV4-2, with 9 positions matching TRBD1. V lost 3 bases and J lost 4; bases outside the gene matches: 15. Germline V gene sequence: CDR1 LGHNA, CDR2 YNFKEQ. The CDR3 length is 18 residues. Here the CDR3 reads CASSQGRPVRQGGETQYF. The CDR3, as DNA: TGTGCCAGCAGCCAGGGCCGTCCTGTGAGACAGGGGGGAGAGACCCAGTACTTC.

CDR3 coding DNA: TGTGCCAGCAGCTTAGGTGGGACAGGGGGCAGCTCTGGAAACACCATATATTTT. Translation: CASSLGGTGGSSGNTIYF. The rearrangement links TRBV7-3 to TRBJ1-3, with 12 nucleotides matching TRBD1. Trimming removed 2 bases from V and 0 bases from J; junction bases left unmatched: 5. The CDR3 runs to 18 residues. Germline V CDR1 and CDR2: SGHTA, FQGTGA. Full variable domain (remainder filled in from reference TRBV7-3 and TRBJ1-3): GAGVSQTPSNKVTEKGKYVELRCDPISGHTALYWYRQSLGQGPEFLIYFQGTGAADDSGLPNDRFFAVRPEGSVSTLKIQRTERGDSAVYLCASSLGGTGGSSGNTIYFGEGSWLTVV.

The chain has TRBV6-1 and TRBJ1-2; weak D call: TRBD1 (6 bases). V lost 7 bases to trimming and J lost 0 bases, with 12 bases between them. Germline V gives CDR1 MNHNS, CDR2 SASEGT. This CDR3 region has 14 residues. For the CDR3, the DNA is TGTGCCAGCACTCGACAGGAGCCTAACTATGGCTACACCTTC. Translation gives CASTRQEPNYGYTF.

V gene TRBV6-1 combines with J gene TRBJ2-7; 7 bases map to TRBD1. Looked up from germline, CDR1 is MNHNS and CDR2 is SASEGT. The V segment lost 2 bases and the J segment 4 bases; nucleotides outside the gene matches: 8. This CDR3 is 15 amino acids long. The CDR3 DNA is TGTGCCAGCAGTGAATTGGAGACAGGGCTATACGAGCAGTACTTC. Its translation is CASSELETGLYEQYF.

The CDR3 sequence: CASSLSMGAYSNQPQHF. CDR3 DNA sequence: TGCGCCAGCAGCCTCTCGATGGGCGCATATAGCAATCAGCCCCAGCATTTT. This sequence joins TRBV4-1 and TRBJ1-5; D not certain. CDR1 MGHRA and CDR2 YSYEKL come from the germline V gene. The CDR3 sequence is 17 residues long. The V gene lost 4 bases and the J gene lost 0 bases, with 16 bases spanning the gap.

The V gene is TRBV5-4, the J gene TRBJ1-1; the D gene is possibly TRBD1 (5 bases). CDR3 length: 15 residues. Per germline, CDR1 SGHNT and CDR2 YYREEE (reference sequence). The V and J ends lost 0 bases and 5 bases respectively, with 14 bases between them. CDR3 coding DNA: TGTGCCAGCAGCTTGGTAGCTATTAAGGGGACTGAAGCTTTCTTT. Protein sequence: CASSLVAIKGTEAFF.

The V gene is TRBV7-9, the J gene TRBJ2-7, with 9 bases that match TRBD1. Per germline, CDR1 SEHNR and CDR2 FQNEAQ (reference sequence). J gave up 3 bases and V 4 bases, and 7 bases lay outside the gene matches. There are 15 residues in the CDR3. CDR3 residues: CASSSTGTGYYEQYF. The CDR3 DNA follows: TGTGCCAGCAGCTCCACCGGGACAGGGTACTACGAGCAGTACTTC.

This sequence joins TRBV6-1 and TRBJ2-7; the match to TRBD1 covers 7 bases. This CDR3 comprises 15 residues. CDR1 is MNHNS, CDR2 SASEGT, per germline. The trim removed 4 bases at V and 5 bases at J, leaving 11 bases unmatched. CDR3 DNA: TGTGCCAGCAGTGCCTCCGACAGGGAGCACAACGAGCAGTACTTC. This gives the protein CASSASDREHNEQYF.

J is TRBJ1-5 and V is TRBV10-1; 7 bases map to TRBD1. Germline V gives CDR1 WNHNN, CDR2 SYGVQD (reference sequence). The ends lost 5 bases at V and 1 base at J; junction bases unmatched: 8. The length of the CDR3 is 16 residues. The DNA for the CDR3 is TGCGCCAGCAGTCCACCAGACAGGGCGAGCAATCAGCCCCAGCATTTT. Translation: CASSPPDRASNQPQHF.

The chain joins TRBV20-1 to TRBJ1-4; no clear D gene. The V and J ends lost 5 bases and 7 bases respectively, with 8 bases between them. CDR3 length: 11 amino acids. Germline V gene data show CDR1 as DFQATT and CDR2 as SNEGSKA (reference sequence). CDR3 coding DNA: TGCAGTGCTCATGCGGGTGAAAAACTGTTTTTT. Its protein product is CSAHAGEKLFF.

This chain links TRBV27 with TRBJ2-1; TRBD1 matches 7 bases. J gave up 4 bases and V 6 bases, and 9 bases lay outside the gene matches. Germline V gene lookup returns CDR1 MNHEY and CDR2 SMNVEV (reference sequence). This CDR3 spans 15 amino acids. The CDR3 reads CASSTRDRGYNEQFF. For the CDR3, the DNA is TGTGCCAGCAGCACTCGGGACAGAGGGTACAATGAGCAGTTCTTC.

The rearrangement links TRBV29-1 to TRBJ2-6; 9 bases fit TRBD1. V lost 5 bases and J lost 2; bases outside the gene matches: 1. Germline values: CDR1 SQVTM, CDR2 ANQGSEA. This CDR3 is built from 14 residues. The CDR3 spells CSVRTGAGANVLTF. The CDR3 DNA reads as TGCAGCGTTCGGACAGGGGCTGGGGCCAACGTCCTGACTTTC. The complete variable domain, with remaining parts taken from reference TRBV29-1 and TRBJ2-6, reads SAVISQKPSRDICQRGTSLTIQCQVDSQVTMMFWYRQQPGQSLTLIATANQGSEATYESGFVIDKFPISRPNLTFSTLTVSNMSPEDSSIYLCSVRTGAGANVLTFGAGSRLTVL.

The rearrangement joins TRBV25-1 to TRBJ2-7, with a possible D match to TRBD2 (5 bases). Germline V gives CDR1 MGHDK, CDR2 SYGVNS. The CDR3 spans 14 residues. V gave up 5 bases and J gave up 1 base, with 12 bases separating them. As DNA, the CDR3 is TGTGCCAGCAGTACCCGAGGGAATTCCTACGAGCAGTACTTC. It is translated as CASSTRGNSYEQYF.

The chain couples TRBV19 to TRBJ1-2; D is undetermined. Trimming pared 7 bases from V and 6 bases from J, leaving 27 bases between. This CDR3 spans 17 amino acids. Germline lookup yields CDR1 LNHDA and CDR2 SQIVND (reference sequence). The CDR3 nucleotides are TGTGCCAGTATAAGGAGGGCCCCTCAGCCCCGTATGGATGGCTACACCTTC. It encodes CASIRRAPQPRMDGYTF.

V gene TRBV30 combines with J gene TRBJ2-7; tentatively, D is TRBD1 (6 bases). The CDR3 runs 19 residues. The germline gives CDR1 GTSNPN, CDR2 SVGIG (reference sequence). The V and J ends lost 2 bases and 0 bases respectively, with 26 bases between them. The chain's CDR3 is CAWSLFPTGPWISSYEQYF. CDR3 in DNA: TGTGCCTGGAGTCTATTCCCGACAGGTCCTTGGATAAGCTCCTACGAGCAGTACTTC.

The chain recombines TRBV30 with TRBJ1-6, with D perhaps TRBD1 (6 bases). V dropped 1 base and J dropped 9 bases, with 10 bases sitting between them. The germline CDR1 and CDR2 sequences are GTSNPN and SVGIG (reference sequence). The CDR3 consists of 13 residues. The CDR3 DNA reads TGTGCCTGGAGTGACAGGGACGGTTCACCCCTCCACTTT. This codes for CAWSDRDGSPLHF.

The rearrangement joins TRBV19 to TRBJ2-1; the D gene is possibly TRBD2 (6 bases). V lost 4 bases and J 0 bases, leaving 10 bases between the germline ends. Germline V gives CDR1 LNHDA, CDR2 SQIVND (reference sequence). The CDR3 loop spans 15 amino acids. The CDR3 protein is CASSTGTYSYNEQFF. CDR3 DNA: TGTGCCAGTAGTACCGGGACTTACTCCTACAATGAGCAGTTCTTC.

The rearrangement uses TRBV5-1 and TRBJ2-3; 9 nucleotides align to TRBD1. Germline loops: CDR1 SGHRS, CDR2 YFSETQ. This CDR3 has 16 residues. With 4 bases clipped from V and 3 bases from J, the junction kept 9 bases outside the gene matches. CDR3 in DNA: TGCGCCAGCAGCCAGGACGGGACAGGGAGGACAGATACGCAGTATTTT. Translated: CASSQDGTGRTDTQYF.

Here the CDR3 DNA reads TGTGCCAGCAGCCAAGATACAGGGATGCCTGAAGCTTTCTTT. Translation: CASSQDTGMPEAFF. The chain couples TRBV4-2 to TRBJ1-1; maybe TRBD1 (6 bases). Germline lookup yields CDR1 LGHNA and CDR2 YNFKEQ. The V and J ends lost 0 bases and 6 bases respectively, with 11 bases between them. This CDR3 comprises 14 residues.